This T cell receptor beta chain came from a study of shared clonotypes between healthy human individuals. Naive CD8 cells lacked CD45RO, underwent positive selection for CCR7 and left out terminally differentiated effector memory CD45RA+ cells. HIV-negative, healthy adults without recent acute infections or vaccinations were the donors. The V gene's germline CDR1 is ENHRY and CDR2 SYGVKD. V was clipped by 3 bases and J by 0 bases, with 17 bases between them. The CDR3 runs 17 residues. Sequencing used immunoSEQ multiplex PCR; TCRdb keeps in-frame clones, though not all of them. The profile shows roughly 650,000 clones, about 96% of them singletons.

Sequencing was performed on naive CD8+ T cells sorted from blood. The V call is TRBV10-3, the J call TRBJ1-2, with D perhaps TRBD1 (5 bases). The receptor was isolated from a woman under 40 in good health. CDR3 coding DNA: TGTGCCATCAGTGACCCGGACACCATCCAAGCTAACTATGGCTACACCTTC. It is translated as CAISDPDTIQANYGYTF.